This paragraph covers one T cell receptor (beta chain) sequence. This sample is drawn from a study of control samples from healthy donors and cancer patients. Libraries were prepared by immunoSEQ multiplex PCR; TCRdb keeps only in-frame clonotypes and omits some of them. The sample lists 28,000 or so clones, roughly four fifths occurring once. This TCR was recovered from a man aged 55 to 69 with colorectal cancer. The sequenced material came from PBMCs.

The chain's CDR3 is CAGGAGAGLEQYF. The CDR3 nucleotides read TGTGCCGGGGGGGCCGGGGCAGGGCTCGAGCAGTACTTC. This rearrangement joins TRBV6-5 to TRBJ2-7, with D tentatively TRBD2 (7 bases). The V gene lost 11 bases and the J gene lost 6 bases, with 20 bases spanning the gap. The CDR3 is made up of 13 amino acids. In germline, CDR1 is MNHEY, CDR2 SVGAGI.